The rows below give T cell receptor beta chains drawn from one sample of a study of blood T cell repertoires in COVID-19. Sequencing used immunoSEQ multiplex PCR; TCRdb keeps in-frame clones, though not all of them. Of 160,000 or so clones listed, 79% are singletons. Input material: peripheral blood. All receptors come from a woman in her sixties or seventies with COVID-19, enrolled during active disease. Both conserved end residues are part of each CDR3. A D gene is named only where the DNA matches it firmly. Clone size is stated in some rows and not others, as once, few, many or a class when expanded.

CASSTDSSRGEKLFF,TGTGCCAGTAGTACGGACTCGTCCCGGGGTGAAAAACTGTTTTTT,TRBV19,.,TRBJ1-4,once
CASSEYLPGGGELFF,TGTGCCAGCAGTGAATACCTACCCGGTGGCGGGGAGCTGTTTTTT,TRBV25-1,.,TRBJ2-2,.
CASSIRQAHGETQYF,TGTGCCAGTAGTATAAGGCAGGCCCACGGAGAGACCCAGTACTTC,TRBV19,.,TRBJ2-5,once
CASRETSGRYEQYF,TGTGCCAGCAGGGAGACTAGCGGGAGATACGAGCAGTACTTC,TRBV28,TRBD2,TRBJ2-7,.
CASSLDAGLAETQYF,TGTGCCAGCAGCTTAGATGCGGGACTAGCAGAGACCCAGTACTTC,TRBV7-8,TRBD2,TRBJ2-5,few
CASSFRTSGSKNEQFF,TGTGCCAGCAGCTTCCGGACTAGCGGGAGTAAGAATGAGCAGTTCTTC,TRBV7-3,TRBD2,TRBJ2-1,.
CASSFGRGNQPQHF,TGTGCCAGCAGCTTTGGTCGGGGCAATCAGCCCCAGCATTTT,TRBV5-6,.,TRBJ1-5,.
CASSSNRETQYF,TGTGCCAGCAGTTCCAACAGAGAGACCCAGTACTTC,TRBV27,.,TRBJ2-5,.
CASSLSPPDPNYGYTF,TGTGCCAGCAGCTTAAGTCCCCCAGATCCCAACTATGGCTACACCTTC,TRBV7-2,.,TRBJ1-2,.
CASTGLAGGPVGELFF,TGTGCCAGCACGGGACTAGCGGGGGGGCCGGTCGGGGAGCTGTTTTTT,TRBV27,TRBD2,TRBJ2-2,.
CASSFEPLAGGLTGELFF,TGTGCCAGCAGCTTTGAACCACTAGCGGGAGGATTAACCGGGGAGCTGTTTTTT,TRBV11-3,TRBD2,TRBJ2-2,.
CASSLLRNEQYF,TGTGCCAGCAGCTTACTGAGAAACGAGCAGTACTTC,TRBV7-6,.,TRBJ2-7,.
CASSATSRWDTEAFF,TGTGCCAGCAGCGCGACTTCGAGATGGGACACTGAAGCTTTCTTT,TRBV9,.,TRBJ1-1,.
CASREQGTQGSPLHF,TGTGCCAGCAGGGAACAGGGGACACAGGGTTCACCCCTCCACTTT,TRBV2,TRBD1,TRBJ1-6,.
CAISVPGQGATGEQFF,TGTGCCATCAGTGTACCGGGACAGGGGGCAACTGGTGAGCAGTTCTTC,TRBV10-3,TRBD1,TRBJ2-1,.
CASSFPGLAVRGELFF,TGTGCCAGTAGTTTCCCGGGACTAGCAGTCAGGGGGGAGCTGTTTTTT,TRBV19,TRBD2,TRBJ2-2,few
CASRSFGPRASGTSTDTQYF,TGTGCCAGCAGAAGTTTCGGCCCAAGGGCTAGCGGGACGAGCACAGATACGCAGTATTTT,TRBV28,TRBD2,TRBJ2-3,.
CASSPTDGVNSPLHF,TGTGCCAGCAGTCCTACAGACGGGGTTAATTCACCCCTCCACTTT,TRBV2,.,TRBJ1-6,.
CASSPGQGAYEQYF,TGTGCCAGCAGTCCGGGACAAGGAGCCTACGAGCAGTACTTC,TRBV27,.,TRBJ2-7,.
CASSLVGQGNLGYTF,TGTGCCAGCAGCTTAGTGGGACAGGGGAATCTTGGCTACACCTTC,TRBV7-9,TRBD1,TRBJ1-2,.
CASSYRKGGTEAFF,TGTGCCAGCAGTTACAGGAAAGGGGGCACTGAAGCTTTCTTT,TRBV6-5,.,TRBJ1-1,.
CASSSNRQGWIETQYF,TGTGCCAGCAGCTCTAACCGACAGGGTTGGATTGAGACCCAGTACTTC,TRBV28,TRBD1,TRBJ2-5,few
CASSLGQGASTDTQYF,TGCGCCAGCAGCTTGGGGCAGGGGGCAAGCACAGATACGCAGTATTTT,TRBV5-1,TRBD1,TRBJ2-3,once
CASSPRTGKNTEAFF,TGTGCCAGCAGCCCAAGGACAGGGAAGAACACTGAAGCTTTCTTT,TRBV28,TRBD1,TRBJ1-1,.
CASSRDRAEEYYGYTF,TGTGCCAGCTCACGAGATCGGGCGGAGGAATACTATGGCTACACCTTC,TRBV18,.,TRBJ1-2,.
CASSLHVTGELFF,TGCGCCAGCAGCCTCCATGTCACCGGGGAGCTGTTTTTT,TRBV4-1,.,TRBJ2-2,few
CSVDLAAYNEQFF,TGCAGCGTTGATCTAGCTGCCTACAATGAGCAGTTCTTC,TRBV29-1,.,TRBJ2-1,.
CASSSPVAGGYTGANVLTF,TGTGCCAGCAGCTCGCCAGTAGCGGGAGGGTACACTGGGGCCAACGTCCTGACTTTC,TRBV9,TRBD2,TRBJ2-6,.